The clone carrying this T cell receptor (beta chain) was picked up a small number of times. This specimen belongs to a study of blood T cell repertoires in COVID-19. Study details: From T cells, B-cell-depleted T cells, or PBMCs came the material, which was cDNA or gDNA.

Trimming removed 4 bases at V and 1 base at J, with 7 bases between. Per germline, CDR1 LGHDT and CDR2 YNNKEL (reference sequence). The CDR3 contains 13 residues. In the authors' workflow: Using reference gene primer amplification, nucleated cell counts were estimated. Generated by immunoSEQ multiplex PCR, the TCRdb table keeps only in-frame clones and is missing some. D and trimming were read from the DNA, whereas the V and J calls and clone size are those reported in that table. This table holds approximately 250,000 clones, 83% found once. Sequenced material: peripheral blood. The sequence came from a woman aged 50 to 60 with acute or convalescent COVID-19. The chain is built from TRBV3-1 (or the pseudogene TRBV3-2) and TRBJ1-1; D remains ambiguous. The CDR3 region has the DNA TGTGCCAGCAGCCGTACAAGGAACACTGAAGCTTTCTTT. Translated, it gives CASSRTRNTEAFF.